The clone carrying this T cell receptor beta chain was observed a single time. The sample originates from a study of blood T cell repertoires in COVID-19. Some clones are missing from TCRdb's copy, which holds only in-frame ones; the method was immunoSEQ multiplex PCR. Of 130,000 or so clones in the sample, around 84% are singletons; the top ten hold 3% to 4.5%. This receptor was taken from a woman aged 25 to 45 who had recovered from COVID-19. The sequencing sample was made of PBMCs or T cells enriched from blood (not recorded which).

CDR3 residues: CASSQGLDSGYEQYF. CDR3 nucleotides: TGCGCCAGCAGCCAAGGACTGGATAGTGGCTACGAGCAGTACTTC. The J gene is TRBJ2-7, the V gene TRBV4-3; no clear D gene. The V end lost 1 base, the J end lost 3 bases, and 13 bases lay between the germline ends. This CDR3 is 15 amino acids long. CDR1 LGHNA and CDR2 YSLEER come from the germline V gene.